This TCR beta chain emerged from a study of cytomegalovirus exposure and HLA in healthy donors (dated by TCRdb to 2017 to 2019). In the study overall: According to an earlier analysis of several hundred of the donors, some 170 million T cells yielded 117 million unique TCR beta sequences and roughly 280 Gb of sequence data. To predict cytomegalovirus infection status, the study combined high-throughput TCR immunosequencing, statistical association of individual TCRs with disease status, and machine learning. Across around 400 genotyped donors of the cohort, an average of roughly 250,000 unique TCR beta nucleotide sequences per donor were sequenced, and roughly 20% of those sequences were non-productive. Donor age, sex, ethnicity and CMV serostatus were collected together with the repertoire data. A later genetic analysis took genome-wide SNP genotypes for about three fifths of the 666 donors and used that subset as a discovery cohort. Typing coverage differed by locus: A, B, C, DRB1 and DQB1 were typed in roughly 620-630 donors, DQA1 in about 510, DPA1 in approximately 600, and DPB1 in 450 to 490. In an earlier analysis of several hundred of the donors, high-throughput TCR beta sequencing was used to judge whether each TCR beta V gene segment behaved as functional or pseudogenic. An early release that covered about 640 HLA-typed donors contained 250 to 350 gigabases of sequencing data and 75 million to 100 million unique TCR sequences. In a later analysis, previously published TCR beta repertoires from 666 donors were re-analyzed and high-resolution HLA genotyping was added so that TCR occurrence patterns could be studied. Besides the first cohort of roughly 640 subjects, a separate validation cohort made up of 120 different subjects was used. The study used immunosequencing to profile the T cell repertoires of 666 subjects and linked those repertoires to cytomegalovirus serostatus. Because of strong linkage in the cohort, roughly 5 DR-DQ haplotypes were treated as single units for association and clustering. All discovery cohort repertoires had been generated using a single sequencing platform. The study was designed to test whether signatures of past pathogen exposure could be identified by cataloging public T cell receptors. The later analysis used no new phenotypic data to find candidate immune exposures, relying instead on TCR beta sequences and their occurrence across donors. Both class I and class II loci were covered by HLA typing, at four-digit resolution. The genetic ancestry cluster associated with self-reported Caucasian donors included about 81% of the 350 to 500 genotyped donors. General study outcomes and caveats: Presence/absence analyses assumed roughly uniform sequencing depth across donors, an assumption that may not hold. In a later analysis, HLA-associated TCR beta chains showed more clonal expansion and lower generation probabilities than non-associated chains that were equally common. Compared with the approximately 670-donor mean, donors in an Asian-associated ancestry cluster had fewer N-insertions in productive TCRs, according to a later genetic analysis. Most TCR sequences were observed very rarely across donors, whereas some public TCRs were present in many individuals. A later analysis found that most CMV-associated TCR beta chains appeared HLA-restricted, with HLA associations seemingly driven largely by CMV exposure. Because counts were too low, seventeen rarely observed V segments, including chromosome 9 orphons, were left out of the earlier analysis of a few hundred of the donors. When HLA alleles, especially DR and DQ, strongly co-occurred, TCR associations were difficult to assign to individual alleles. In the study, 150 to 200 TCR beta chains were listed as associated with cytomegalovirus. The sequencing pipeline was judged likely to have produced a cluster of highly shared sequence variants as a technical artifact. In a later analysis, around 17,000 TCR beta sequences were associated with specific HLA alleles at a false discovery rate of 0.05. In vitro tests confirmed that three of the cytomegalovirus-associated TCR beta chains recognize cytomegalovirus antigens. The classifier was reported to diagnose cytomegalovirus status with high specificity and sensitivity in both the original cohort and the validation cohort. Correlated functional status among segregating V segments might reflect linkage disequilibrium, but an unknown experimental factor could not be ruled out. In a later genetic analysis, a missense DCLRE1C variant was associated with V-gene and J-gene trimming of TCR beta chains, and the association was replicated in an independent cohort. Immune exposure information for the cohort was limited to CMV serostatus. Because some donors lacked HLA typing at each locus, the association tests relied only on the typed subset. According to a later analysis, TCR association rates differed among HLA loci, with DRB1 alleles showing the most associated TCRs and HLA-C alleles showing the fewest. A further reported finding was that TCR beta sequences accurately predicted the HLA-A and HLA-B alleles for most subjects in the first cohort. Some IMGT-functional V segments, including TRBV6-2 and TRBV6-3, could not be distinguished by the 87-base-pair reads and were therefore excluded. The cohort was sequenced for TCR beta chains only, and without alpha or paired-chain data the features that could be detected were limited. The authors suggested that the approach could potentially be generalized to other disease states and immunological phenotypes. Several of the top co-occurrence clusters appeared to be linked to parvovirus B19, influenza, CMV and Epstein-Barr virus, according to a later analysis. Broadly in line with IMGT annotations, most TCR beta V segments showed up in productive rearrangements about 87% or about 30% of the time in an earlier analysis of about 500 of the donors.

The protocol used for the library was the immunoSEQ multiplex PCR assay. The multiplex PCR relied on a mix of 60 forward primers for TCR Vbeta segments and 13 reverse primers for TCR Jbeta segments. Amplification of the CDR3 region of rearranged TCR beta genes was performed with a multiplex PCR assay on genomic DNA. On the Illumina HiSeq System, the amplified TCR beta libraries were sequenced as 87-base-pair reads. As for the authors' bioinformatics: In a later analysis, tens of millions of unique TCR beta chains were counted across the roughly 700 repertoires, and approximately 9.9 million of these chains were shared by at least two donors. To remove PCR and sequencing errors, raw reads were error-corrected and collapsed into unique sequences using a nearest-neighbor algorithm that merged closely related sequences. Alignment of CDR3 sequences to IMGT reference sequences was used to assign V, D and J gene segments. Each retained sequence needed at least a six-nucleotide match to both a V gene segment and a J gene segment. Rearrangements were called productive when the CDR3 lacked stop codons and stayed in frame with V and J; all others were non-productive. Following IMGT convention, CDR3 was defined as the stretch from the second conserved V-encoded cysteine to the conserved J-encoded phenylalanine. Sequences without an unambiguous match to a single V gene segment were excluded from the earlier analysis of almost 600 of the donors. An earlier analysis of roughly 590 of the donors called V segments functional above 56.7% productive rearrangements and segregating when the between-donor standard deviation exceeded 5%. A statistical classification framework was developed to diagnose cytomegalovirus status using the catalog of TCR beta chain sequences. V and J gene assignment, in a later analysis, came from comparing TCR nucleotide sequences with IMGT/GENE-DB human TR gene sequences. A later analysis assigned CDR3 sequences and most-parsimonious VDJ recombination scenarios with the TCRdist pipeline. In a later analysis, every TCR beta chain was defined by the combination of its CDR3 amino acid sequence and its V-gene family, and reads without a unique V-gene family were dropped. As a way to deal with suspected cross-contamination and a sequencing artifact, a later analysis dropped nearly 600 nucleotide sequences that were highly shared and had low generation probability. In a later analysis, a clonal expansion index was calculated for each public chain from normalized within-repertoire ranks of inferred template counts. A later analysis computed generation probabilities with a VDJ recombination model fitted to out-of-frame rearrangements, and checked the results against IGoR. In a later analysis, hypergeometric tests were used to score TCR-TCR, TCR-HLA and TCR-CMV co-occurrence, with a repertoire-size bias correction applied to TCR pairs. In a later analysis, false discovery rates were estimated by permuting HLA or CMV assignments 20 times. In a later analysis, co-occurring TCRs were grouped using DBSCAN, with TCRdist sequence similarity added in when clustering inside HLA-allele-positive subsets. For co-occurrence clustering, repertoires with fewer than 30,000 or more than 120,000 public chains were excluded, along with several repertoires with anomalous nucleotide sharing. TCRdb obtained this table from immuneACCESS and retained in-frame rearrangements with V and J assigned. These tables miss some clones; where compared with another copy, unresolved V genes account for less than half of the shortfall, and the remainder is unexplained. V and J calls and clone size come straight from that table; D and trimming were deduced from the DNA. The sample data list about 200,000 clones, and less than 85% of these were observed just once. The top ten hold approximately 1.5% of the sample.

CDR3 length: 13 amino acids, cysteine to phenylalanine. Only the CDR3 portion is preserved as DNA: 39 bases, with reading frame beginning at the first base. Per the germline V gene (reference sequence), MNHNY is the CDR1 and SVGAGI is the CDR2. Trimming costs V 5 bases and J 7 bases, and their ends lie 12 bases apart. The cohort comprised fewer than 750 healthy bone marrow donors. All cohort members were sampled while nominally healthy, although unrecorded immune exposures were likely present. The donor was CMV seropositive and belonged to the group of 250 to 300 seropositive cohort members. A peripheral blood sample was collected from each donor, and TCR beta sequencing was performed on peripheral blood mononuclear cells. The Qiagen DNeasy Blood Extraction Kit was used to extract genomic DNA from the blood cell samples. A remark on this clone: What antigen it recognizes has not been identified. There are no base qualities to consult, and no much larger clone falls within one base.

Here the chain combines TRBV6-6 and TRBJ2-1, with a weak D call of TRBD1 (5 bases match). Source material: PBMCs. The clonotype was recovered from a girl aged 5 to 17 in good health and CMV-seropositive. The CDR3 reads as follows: CASSPTTENEQFF. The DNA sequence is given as TGTGCCAGCAGTCCTACGACAGAAAATGAGCAGTTCTTC.